The T cell receptor beta chain described here comes from a study of blood T cell repertoires in COVID-19. Study-wide background: Sites in the United States, Italy and Spain provided acute and convalescent COVID-19 samples.

Repertoires were generated with immunoSEQ multiplex PCR, while TCRdb's copy carries only in-frame clones and drops some. The table lists 120,000 to 150,000 clones, roughly 90% of them singletons. The age range of participants was 18 to 89 years, with residence in about two dozen US areas. V lost 1 base and J lost 0, with 4 bases in between. From germline, CDR1 is SGHTA and CDR2 FQGNSA. CDR3 length: 14 residues. This sequence was found in a woman between 25 and 40 years old with acute COVID-19. The sample comprised PBMCs or T cells enriched from blood (not recorded which). This rearrangement joins TRBV7-2 to TRBJ1-3; D gene unclear. CDR3 sequence (DNA): TGTGCCAGCAGCTTAGGCAGCTCTGGAAACACCATATATTTT. As protein: CASSLGSSGNTIYF.